The 7 T cell receptor beta chains reported below all come from one sample, sequenced in a study of blood T cell repertoires in COVID-19. Some clones are missing from TCRdb's copy, which holds only in-frame ones; the method was immunoSEQ multiplex PCR. This sample has about 140,000 clones, with over 80% found just once. Sequences were obtained from PBMCs or T cells enriched from blood (not recorded which). Receptor source: a man in his 60s who had recovered from COVID-19.

The chain recombines TRBV15 with TRBJ2-1, with 7 bases that match TRBD1. With 8 bases clipped from V and 9 bases from J, the junction kept 7 bases outside the gene matches. Germline V gene lookup returns CDR1 LNHNV and CDR2 YYDKDF (reference sequence). This CDR3 contains 12 residues. The chain's CDR3 is CATGRQGSEQFF. CDR3 sequence (DNA): TGTGCCACCGGGCGACAGGGCAGTGAGCAGTTCTTC.

This clone was detected a few times. The chain carries TRBV5-1 and TRBJ2-7; 10 nucleotides line up with TRBD1. V dropped 4 bases and J dropped 4; count of bases not matched to a gene: 11. In germline, CDR1 is SGHRS, CDR2 YFSETQ. The CDR3 loop spans 16 amino acids. CDR3 nucleotide sequence: TGCGCCAGCAGCCCGGCACCTGGACAGGGGGAGTACGAGCAGTACTTC. It is translated as CASSPAPGQGEYEQYF.

This chain uses TRBV18 with TRBJ2-3; D may be TRBD1 (6 bases). The CDR3 has 15 residues. V was clipped by 6 bases and J by 9 bases, with 22 bases between them. Per the germline V gene, CDR1 is KGHSH and CDR2 is LQKENI. This CDR3 is CASSPRGPSEGTQYF. Written as DNA, the CDR3 is TGTGCCAGCTCCCCCAGGGGACCCTCCGAGGGAACGCAGTATTTT. The whole variable domain, filled in from reference TRBV18 and TRBJ2-3, reads NAGVMQNPRHLVRRRGQEARLRCSPMKGHSHVYWYRQLPEEGLKFMVYLQKENIIDESGMPKERFSAEFPKEGPSILRIQQVVRGDSAAYFCASSPRGPSEGTQYFGPGTRLTVL.

In its sample, this clone was seen once. This rearrangement joins TRBV19 to TRBJ2-1; 12 nucleotides agree with TRBD2. The CDR3 has 16 residues. Germline CDR1 reads LNHDA; CDR2 reads SQIVND (reference sequence). Trimming at V came to 3 bases and at J to 9 bases, leaving 9 bases not matched to a gene. CDR3 residues: CASSILSSGGVGEQFF. In DNA form, the CDR3 reads TGTGCCAGTAGTATTTTATCTAGCGGGGGGGTCGGTGAGCAGTTCTTC.

The chain couples TRBV19 to TRBJ2-2; TRBD2 agrees at 8 bases. The V and J ends lost 1 base and 4 bases, in that order; junction bases with no gene match: 5. The CDR3 spans 16 residues. Per the germline V gene, CDR1 is LNHDA and CDR2 is SQIVND (reference sequence). The CDR3 bases are TGTGCCAGTAGTATAGCCCGGGGGGGGGCCACCGGGGAGCTGTTTTTT. Its translation: CASSIARGGATGELFF.

The chain uses TRBV7-8 and TRBJ1-2; possibly TRBD1 for D (6 bases). Between the trimmed V and J ends, which lost 4 bases and 8 bases, there was a span of 20 bases. The CDR3 is made up of 15 amino acids. The germline gives CDR1 SGHVS, CDR2 FQNEAQ. The CDR3 is CASSSPGHESWGYTF. The CDR3 nucleotides read TGTGCCAGCAGCTCTCCGGGACACGAAAGCTGGGGCTACACCTTC.

The rearrangement uses TRBV18 and TRBJ1-2; D is uncertain. The CDR3 length is 16 residues. Trimming removed 2 bases from V and 4 bases from J, with 17 bases in between. Germline V CDR1 and CDR2: KGHSH, LQKENI. CDR3 protein: CASSPAPSSGGYGYTF. The CDR3 DNA reads TGTGCCAGCTCACCAGCCCCTAGTTCCGGCGGCTATGGCTACACCTTC.